A selection of T cell receptor beta chains follows, all from one sample in a study of draining lymph node invasion in breast cancer. TCRdb processed the bulk RNA-seq reads anew with MiXCR; each CDR3 protein has one entry. The sample yields about 2,600 distinct CDR3 sequences, around 70% seen once. Sequencing was performed on sorted memory Tregs from a lymph node. Receptors originate from a female donor with luminal breast cancer. The CDR3 runs from the conserved cysteine through the conserved F or W. Fields, in order: J gene, V gene, clone size, D gene, CDR3 DNA, CDR3 protein. The D gene is left open where the match is weak. Size is omitted from some rows. Given values are once, few, many or a class for expanded clones.

J: TRBJ2-3
V: TRBV19
size: NA
D: NA
DNA: TGTGCCAGTAGTATCGGGTCCTTCACAGATACGCAGTATTTT
CDR3: CASSIGSFTDTQYF

J: TRBJ1-2
V: TRBV20-1
size: NA
D: NA
DNA: TGCAGTGCATCCGGGCTCGGGGTGCGCTACACCTTC
CDR3: CSASGLGVRYTF

J: TRBJ2-7
V: TRBV19
size: NA
D: NA
DNA: TGTGCCAGTAGTATGAGAACGGCGGGCTCCTACGAGCAGTACTTC
CDR3: CASSMRTAGSYEQYF

J: TRBJ1-1
V: TRBV5-1
size: NA
D: NA
DNA: TGCGCCAGCAGCTTCTTACAAGAGAACACTGAAGCTTTCTTT
CDR3: CASSFLQENTEAFF

J: TRBJ1-5
V: TRBV7-2
size: few
D: NA
DNA: TGTGCCAGCAGCTTATTAGGGCCCTCCCCTCAGCCCCAGCATTTT
CDR3: CASSLLGPSPQPQHF

J: TRBJ1-1
V: TRBV9
size: NA
D: NA
DNA: TGTGCCAGCAGCGTAGACGCAGAGCCAGCTTTCTTT
CDR3: CASSVDAEPAFF

J: TRBJ2-1
V: TRBV27
size: NA
D: NA
DNA: TGTGCCAGCAGTTCAACCGGAAGGCCAAATGAGCAGTTCTTC
CDR3: CASSSTGRPNEQFF

J: TRBJ1-1
V: TRBV20-1
size: NA
D: NA
DNA: TGCAGTGCTAGAGGGCAGGCTAGGAACACTGAAGCTTTCTTT
CDR3: CSARGQARNTEAFF

J: TRBJ2-7
V: TRBV7-8
size: NA
D: TRBD1
DNA: TGTGCCAGCAGCTTGGGACAGGAGGGATACGAGCAGTACTTC
CDR3: CASSLGQEGYEQYF

J: TRBJ2-1
V: TRBV12-3/TRBV12-4
size: NA
D: TRBD1
DNA: TGTGCCAGCAGTGAGGGACAGGGAAAGACAATGGGGCAGTTCTTC
CDR3: CASSEGQGKTMGQFF

J: TRBJ2-1
V: TRBV10-3
size: NA
D: TRBD2
DNA: TGTGCCATCAGGGACGGGACTAGCGGGAGTGGCGTTTACAATGAGCAGTTCTTC
CDR3: CAIRDGTSGSGVYNEQFF

J: TRBJ2-1
V: TRBV7-9
size: NA
D: TRBD2
DNA: TGTGCCAGCAGCCAAACTCAGCGGGAGAAGCTTCCCGCTGAGCAGTTCTTC
CDR3: CASSQTQREKLPAEQFF

J: TRBJ2-1
V: TRBV28
size: once
D: TRBD1
DNA: TGTGCCAGCAGCACCCTTGGGACAGGGATCTACAATGAGCAGTTCTTC
CDR3: CASSTLGTGIYNEQFF

J: TRBJ2-3
V: TRBV30
size: NA
D: NA
DNA: TGTGCCTGGAGTGCGGGTTTCAGGGCAGATACGCAGTATTTT
CDR3: CAWSAGFRADTQYF

J: TRBJ1-1
V: TRBV7-9
size: NA
D: NA
DNA: TGTGCCAGCAGCTTAATATGGCCCGGGGGGGAGGTATCGCGCACTGAAGCTTTCTTT
CDR3: CASSLIWPGGEVSRTEAFF

J: TRBJ2-6
V: TRBV6-5
size: NA
D: NA
DNA: TGTGCCAGCAGTGCGGAGGGAGGGGCCAACGTCCTGACTTTC
CDR3: CASSAEGGANVLTF

J: TRBJ1-2
V: TRBV5-1
size: NA
D: NA
DNA: TGCGCCAGCAGCTTGGAAGGGGAAGGCTATGGCTACACCTTC
CDR3: CASSLEGEGYGYTF

J: TRBJ2-7
V: TRBV5-5
size: NA
D: NA
DNA: TGTGCCAGCAGGCCACAAGGGGGGTCCTACGAGCAGTACTTC
CDR3: CASRPQGGSYEQYF

J: TRBJ2-5
V: TRBV7-7
size: NA
D: TRBD2
DNA: TGTGCTAGCAGCTCCGGGGGGGAGACCCAGTACTTC
CDR3: CASSSGGETQYF

J: TRBJ2-1
V: TRBV2
size: NA
D: NA
DNA: TGTGCCAGCGCCCTTACATCCTACAATGAGCAGTTCTTC
CDR3: CASALTSYNEQFF

J: TRBJ1-2
V: TRBV7-2
size: few
D: NA
DNA: TGTGCCAGCCGGGGGCCCCTCTATGGCTACACCTTC
CDR3: CASRGPLYGYTF

J: TRBJ1-3
V: TRBV5-6
size: once
D: NA
DNA: TGTGCCAGCAGCTTCAGTGGTGGAAACACCATATATTTT
CDR3: CASSFSGGNTIYF

J: TRBJ1-1
V: TRBV11-2
size: NA
D: NA
DNA: TGTGCCAGCAGCTTGATAGGGTTAAGGGGCAGGGAACCTTTCTTT
CDR3: CASSLIGLRGREPFF

J: TRBJ2-3
V: TRBV7-2
size: NA
D: TRBD2
DNA: TGTGCCAGCAGCTTACGGAGGGGACTAGCGGGAGGGGGTCGATACACAGATACGCAGTATTTT
CDR3: CASSLRRGLAGGGRYTDTQYF

J: TRBJ2-2
V: TRBV6-2/TRBV6-3
size: NA
D: TRBD1
DNA: TGTGCCAGCAGCTTGACAGGGGACTTCACCGGGGAGCTGTTTTTT
CDR3: CASSLTGDFTGELFF

J: TRBJ1-1
V: TRBV5-1
size: NA
D: NA
DNA: TGCGCCAGCAGCTTGGATCTTATGAACACTGAAGCTTTCTTT
CDR3: CASSLDLMNTEAFF

J: TRBJ2-3
V: TRBV7-9
size: NA
D: TRBD2
DNA: TGTGCCAGCAGCTTAGGACTAGCGGGGGTGTTCACAGATACGCAGTATTTT
CDR3: CASSLGLAGVFTDTQYF

J: TRBJ2-3
V: TRBV5-4
size: once
D: NA
DNA: TGTGCCAGCAGACCGCGGGGGAGGGGGACAGATACGCAGTATTTT
CDR3: CASRPRGRGTDTQYF

J: TRBJ2-1
V: TRBV18
size: NA
D: TRBD2
DNA: TGTGCCAGCTCAGCTGGACTAGCGGGGGTCAATGAGCAGTTCTTC
CDR3: CASSAGLAGVNEQFF

J: TRBJ2-7
V: TRBV4-3
size: few
D: TRBD2
DNA: TGCGCCAGCAGCCTTACTAGCGGGAGAAGGTACGAGCAGTACTTC
CDR3: CASSLTSGRRYEQYF

J: TRBJ1-5
V: TRBV19
size: NA
D: NA
DNA: TGTGCCAGTAGTTTCTTTCAAGGGTCAAGAGGACAGCCCCAGCATTTT
CDR3: CASSFFQGSRGQPQHF

J: TRBJ1-2
V: TRBV29-1
size: NA
D: TRBD1
DNA: TGCAGCGTTGAAAGGGGGCAGGGCTATGGCTACACCTTC
CDR3: CSVERGQGYGYTF

J: TRBJ1-1
V: TRBV7-9
size: NA
D: NA
DNA: TGTGCCAGCAGCCATCAGGCGGAGAACACTGAAGCTTTCTTT
CDR3: CASSHQAENTEAFF

J: TRBJ1-2
V: TRBV12-3/TRBV12-4
size: NA
D: NA
DNA: TGTGCCAGCAGTCCAATAACAGAGGTCTATGGCTACACCTTC
CDR3: CASSPITEVYGYTF

J: TRBJ2-5
V: TRBV5-1
size: NA
D: NA
DNA: TGCGCCAGCAGCTTCAGGGCCGGAGGAGAGACCCAGTACTTC
CDR3: CASSFRAGGETQYF

J: TRBJ2-5
V: TRBV5-1
size: NA
D: TRBD2
DNA: TGCGCCAGCAGCTTGGGGTCCCCGACTAGCGGGAGGCAAGAGACCCAGTACTTC
CDR3: CASSLGSPTSGRQETQYF

J: TRBJ2-7
V: TRBV27
size: NA
D: TRBD2
DNA: TGTGCCAGCAGTTTAACTCGGGGGGGCGAGCAGTACTTC
CDR3: CASSLTRGGEQYF

J: TRBJ2-7
V: TRBV13
size: NA
D: NA
DNA: TGTGCCAGCAGCTTCTCCGGGACTGAATACGAGCAGTACTTC
CDR3: CASSFSGTEYEQYF

J: TRBJ1-1
V: TRBV3-1
size: NA
D: NA
DNA: TGTGCCAGCAGCCAAGCGGCGGGGGACACTGAAGCTTTCTTT
CDR3: CASSQAAGDTEAFF

J: TRBJ2-5
V: TRBV11-2
size: NA
D: TRBD1
DNA: TGTGCCAGCAGCGTCCGACAGGGGGCGGCGGAGACCCAGTACTTC
CDR3: CASSVRQGAAETQYF

J: TRBJ2-5
V: TRBV9
size: NA
D: TRBD1
DNA: TGTGCCAGCAGCGTAGCGGACAGGGAGACCCAGTACTTC
CDR3: CASSVADRETQYF

J: TRBJ2-3
V: TRBV5-1
size: NA
D: NA
DNA: TGCGCCAGCAGCTTGGATTTCCAGGGAGCGCAGTATTTT
CDR3: CASSLDFQGAQYF

J: TRBJ1-1
V: TRBV12-3/TRBV12-4
size: NA
D: TRBD1
DNA: TGTGCCAGCAGTCTCGGACAGGTAGCTGAAGCTTTCTTT
CDR3: CASSLGQVAEAFF

J: TRBJ2-1
V: TRBV6-2/TRBV6-3
size: NA
D: TRBD2
DNA: TGTGCCAGCAGTCCCCTGGGGGGGGACAATGAGCAGTTCTTC
CDR3: CASSPLGGDNEQFF

J: TRBJ1-3
V: TRBV9
size: NA
D: TRBD1
DNA: TGTGCCAGCAGCGTCTCAGGGGGTGGAAACACCATACATTTT
CDR3: CASSVSGGGNTIHF

J: TRBJ2-2
V: TRBV20-1
size: NA
D: NA
DNA: TGCAGTGCCAGCCCTAGGGGACAAAGCACCGGGGAGCTGTTTTTT
CDR3: CSASPRGQSTGELFF

J: TRBJ2-5
V: TRBV5-1
size: NA
D: NA
DNA: TGCGCCAGCTACCCTGGGGCTGGAGAGACCCAGTACTTC
CDR3: CASYPGAGETQYF

J: TRBJ2-7
V: TRBV25-1
size: NA
D: TRBD1
DNA: TGTGCCAGCAGTCTAGGGGGCTCCCGTTACGAGCAGTACTTC
CDR3: CASSLGGSRYEQYF

J: TRBJ2-5
V: TRBV6-1
size: NA
D: NA
DNA: TGTGCCAGCAGTCCCCAAGAGACCCAGTACTTC
CDR3: CASSPQETQYF

J: TRBJ1-1
V: TRBV4-2
size: NA
D: NA
DNA: TGTGCCAGCAGCCAGGAAGCCTTACGGACAGTACGGACTGAAGCTTTCTTT
CDR3: CASSQEALRTVRTEAFF

J: TRBJ1-6
V: TRBV28
size: NA
D: TRBD1
DNA: TGTGCCAGCAGTCCCATCCCGGGACAGGGTGATTCACCCCTCCACTTT
CDR3: CASSPIPGQGDSPLHF

J: TRBJ1-2
V: TRBV12-3/TRBV12-4
size: NA
D: NA
DNA: TGTGCCAGCAGTAAATGGATAGGGGGTAACTATGGCTACACCTTC
CDR3: CASSKWIGGNYGYTF

J: TRBJ2-1
V: TRBV5-1
size: NA
D: NA
DNA: TGCGCCAGCAGCTTTTCCCGGTACAATGAGCAGTTCTTC
CDR3: CASSFSRYNEQFF